The entry that follows covers one T cell receptor beta chain sequence. The CDR3 runs to 16 residues. CDR1 and CDR2 (germline): SGHTA, FQGNSA. The V and J ends lost 0 bases and 2 bases respectively, with 13 bases between them. This record belongs to a study of shared T cell receptors in the human thymus. Measured with immunoSEQ multiplex PCR; TCRdb has only the in-frame clones, and not every one. Of around 730,000 clones listed, 80% to 90% are singletons. This sample also belongs to another study, concerning human thymus T cells. That work contributes: Infants, healthy and Finnish, who were having corrective surgery for congenital heart defects served as donors. Thymus specimens were resections from corrective heart surgery. Usage of V and J genes appeared biased in thymic and blood repertoires.

Sequencing was performed on thymocytes. This receptor was identified in a girl in the first two years of life with a congenital heart defect. V usage is TRBV7-2 and J usage is TRBJ1-2; D uncertain. This CDR3 reads CASSLAGGLLNYGYTF. The DNA for the CDR3 is TGTGCCAGCAGCTTAGCGGGAGGCCTGCTAAACTATGGCTACACCTTC.